This TCR beta chain came from a study of Ad26.COV2.S vaccination and SARS-CoV-2 variants. Study observations and caveats: Vaccinated and placebo-treated recipients had similar non-spike TCR breadth. Total T cell responses were possibly underestimated by TCR breadth and depth analyses.

Germline CDR1 is GTSNPN and CDR2 is SVGIG (reference sequence). The CDR3 has 15 amino acids. V lost 2 bases, J lost 2 bases, and 5 bases stayed unmatched. Concerning this clone: Its antigen is unknown.

Sequenced by immunoSEQ multiplex PCR; TCRdb stores in-frame clones only, minus some. The data contain roughly 250,000 clones, approximately 90% of them singletons. The treatment was: some 20 received Ad26.COV2.S at low or high dose, single or two shots; five or six received placebo; per-sample allocation not given. Sampling was done on day 63 after the first vaccine or placebo injection. Donation came from an adult in Boston who was aged 18-55 years. An Ad26 vector was used to express Wuhan-strain SARS-CoV-2 spike as the vaccine. The specimen was peripheral blood, collected in a trial of Ad26.COV2.S vaccine versus placebo. This chain uses TRBV30 with TRBJ2-2; the match to TRBD2 covers 7 bases. This receptor was identified in a person between 18 and 65 years old who received the Ad26.COV2.S COVID-19 vaccine or a placebo. The CDR3, as DNA: TGTGCCTGGAGTAGAATAGCGGGTAACACCGGGGAGCTGTTTTTT. Its protein product is CAWSRIAGNTGELFF. Supplemented by reference TRBV30 and TRBJ2-2, the full variable domain reads SQTIHQWPATLVQPVGSPLSLECTVEGTSNPNLYWYRQAAGRGLQLLFYSVGIGQISSEVPQNLSASRPQDRQFILSSKKLLLSDSGFYLCAWSRIAGNTGELFFGEGSRLTVL.